The clone carrying this T cell receptor (beta chain) was detected a few times. The germline V gene encodes CDR1 SEHNR and CDR2 FQNEAQ (reference sequence). The CDR3 spans 14 residues. Trimming stripped 2 bases from V and 4 bases from J, with 9 bases between. Combining a sample-barcoded 5' primer with a J-beta primer mix, a second PCR ran for about 6 to 12 cycles. MiXCR, applied by TCRdb to the 5' RACE reads, yields one record per CDR3 protein. This sample has approximately 780,000 distinct CDR3 sequences, with roughly 25% found just once. These data are taken from a study of blood T cells in healthy people across ages. Another study also made use of these data, one on T cells of mothers and their children.

V gene TRBV7-9 combines with J gene TRBJ1-3, with no clear D. The receptor was derived from a boy younger than 18 in good health. The sample taken for sequencing was blood. The CDR3 loop is CASSLRRGGNTIYF. The CDR3 DNA reads TGTGCCAGCAGCTTACGGCGAGGGGGAAACACCATATATTTT.